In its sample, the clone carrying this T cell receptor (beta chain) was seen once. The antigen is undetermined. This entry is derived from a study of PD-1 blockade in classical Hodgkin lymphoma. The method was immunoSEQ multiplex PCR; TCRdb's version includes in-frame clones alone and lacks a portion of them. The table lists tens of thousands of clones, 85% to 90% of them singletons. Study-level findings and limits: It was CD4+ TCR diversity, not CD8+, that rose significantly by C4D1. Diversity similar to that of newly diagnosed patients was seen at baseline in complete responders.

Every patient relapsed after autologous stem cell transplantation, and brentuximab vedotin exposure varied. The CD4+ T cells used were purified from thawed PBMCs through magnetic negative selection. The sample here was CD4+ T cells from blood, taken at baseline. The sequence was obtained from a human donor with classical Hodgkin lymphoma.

Here the CDR3 DNA reads TGTGCCAGCAGTTACGCGACAGGTTTCGAGAACACCATATATTTT. Protein: CASSYATGFENTIYF. The gene calls are TRBV6-5 and TRBJ1-3; D is possibly TRBD1 (6 bases). Trimming left V 2 bases short and J 7 bases short, with 15 bases between. Germline V gives CDR1 MNHEY, CDR2 SVGAGI. CDR3 length: 15 amino acids.